These T cell receptor beta chains were read from a single sample in a study of cytotoxic CD8 clonotypes in ibrutinib-treated CLL. The data were produced by immunoSEQ multiplex PCR, yet TCRdb's version contains in-frame clones alone and is incomplete. There are 30,000 or so clones in the sample; 55% to 65% occur only once, and roughly 15% lies in the top ten. Specimen: PBMCs, collected before ibrutinib treatment. The origin of the receptors is a human donor with chronic lymphocytic leukemia. Both conserved end residues are part of each CDR3. Each record gives: V gene, J gene, CDR3 protein.

TRBV10-3	TRBJ2-1	CAISEREGLNEQFF
TRBV7-9	TRBJ1-1	CASSLGQQSTEAFF
TRBV6-5	TRBJ1-2	CASSYSSAGYYGYTF
TRBV6-1	TRBJ2-1	CASRDGAGEQFF
TRBV28	TRBJ1-4	CASSRTGGGEKLFF
TRBV27	TRBJ1-2	CASSLGGGGDYGYTF
TRBV5-4	TRBJ2-3	CASSLRRAGGTDTQYF
TRBV5-1	TRBJ2-5	CASSFGPSAGQETQYF
TRBV5-1	TRBJ1-2	CASSFIQGHYGYTF
TRBV19	TRBJ1-1	CATTWGSGNTEAFF
TRBV7-9	TRBJ2-7	CASSLGLDSVEQYF
TRBV28	TRBJ2-7	CASSLVVYEQYF
TRBV7-8	TRBJ2-7	CASSLDRVRTYEQYF
TRBV25-1	TRBJ1-2	CASSLGTDVYGYTF
TRBV30	TRBJ2-7	CAWSFGTTIYEQYF
TRBV6-6	TRBJ1-2	CASSYSAGPYGYTF
TRBV27	TRBJ2-1	CASSLPGFEQFF
TRBV30	TRBJ2-3	CAWTRASGGTSTDTQYF
TRBV5-1	TRBJ2-5	CASSSIGDGSSTQYF
TRBV18	TRBJ2-7	CASSPRLAGYEQYF
TRBV6-5	TRBJ1-5	CASSYDGTALRPQHF
TRBV18	TRBJ2-5	CASSPPGIQETQYF